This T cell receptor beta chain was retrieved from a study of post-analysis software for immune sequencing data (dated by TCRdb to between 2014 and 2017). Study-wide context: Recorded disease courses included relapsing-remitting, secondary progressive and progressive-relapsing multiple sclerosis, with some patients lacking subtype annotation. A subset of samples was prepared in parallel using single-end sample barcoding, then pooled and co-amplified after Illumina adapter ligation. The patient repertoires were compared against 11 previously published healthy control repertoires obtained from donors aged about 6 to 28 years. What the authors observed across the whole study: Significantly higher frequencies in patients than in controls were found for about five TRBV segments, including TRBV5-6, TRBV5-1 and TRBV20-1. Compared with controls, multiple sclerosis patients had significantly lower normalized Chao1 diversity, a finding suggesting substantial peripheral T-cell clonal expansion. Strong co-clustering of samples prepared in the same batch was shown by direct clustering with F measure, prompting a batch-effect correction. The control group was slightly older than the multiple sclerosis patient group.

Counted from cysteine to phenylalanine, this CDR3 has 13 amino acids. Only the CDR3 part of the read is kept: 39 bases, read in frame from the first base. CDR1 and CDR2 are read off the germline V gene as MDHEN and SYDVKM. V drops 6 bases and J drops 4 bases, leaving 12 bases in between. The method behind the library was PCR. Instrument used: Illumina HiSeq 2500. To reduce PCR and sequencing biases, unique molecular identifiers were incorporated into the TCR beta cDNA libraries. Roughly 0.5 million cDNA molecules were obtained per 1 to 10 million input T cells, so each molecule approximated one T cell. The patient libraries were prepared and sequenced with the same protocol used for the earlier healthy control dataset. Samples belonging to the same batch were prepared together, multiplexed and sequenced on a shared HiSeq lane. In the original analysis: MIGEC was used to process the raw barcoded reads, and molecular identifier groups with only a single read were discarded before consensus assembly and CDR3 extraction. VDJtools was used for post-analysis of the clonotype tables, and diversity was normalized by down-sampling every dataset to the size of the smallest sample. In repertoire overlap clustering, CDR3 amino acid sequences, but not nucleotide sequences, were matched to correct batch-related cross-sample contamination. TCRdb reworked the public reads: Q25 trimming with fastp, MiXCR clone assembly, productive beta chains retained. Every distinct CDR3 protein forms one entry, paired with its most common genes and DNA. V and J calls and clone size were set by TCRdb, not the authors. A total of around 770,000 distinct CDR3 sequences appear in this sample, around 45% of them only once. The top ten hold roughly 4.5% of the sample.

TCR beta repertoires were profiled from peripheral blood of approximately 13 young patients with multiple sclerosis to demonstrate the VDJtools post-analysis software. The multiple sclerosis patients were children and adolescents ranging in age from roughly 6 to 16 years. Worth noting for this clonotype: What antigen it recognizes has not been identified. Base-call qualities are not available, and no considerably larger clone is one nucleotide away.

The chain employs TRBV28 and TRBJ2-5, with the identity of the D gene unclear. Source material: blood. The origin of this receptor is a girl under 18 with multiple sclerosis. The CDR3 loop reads CASRMVHRETQYF. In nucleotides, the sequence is TGTGCCAGCAGAATGGTCCACCGAGAGACCCAGTACTTC.